Following are 13 T cell receptor beta chains from one sample sequenced in a study of blood T cell repertoires in COVID-19. Profiling relied on immunoSEQ multiplex PCR, and the TCRdb table lists in-frame clones only, not all of them. The table includes roughly 100,000 clones, 80% to 90% detected once. Sequenced: peripheral blood. The source is a man at least 80 years old with acute or convalescent COVID-19.

J is TRBJ1-6 and V is TRBV6-5, with unresolved D. CDR1 MNHEY and CDR2 SVGAGI come from the germline V gene. Trimming took 6 bases from V and 8 from J, leaving 8 bases between them. CDR3 length: 12 amino acids. CDR3 coding DNA: TGTGCCAGCAGCTCTTTATATTCACCCCTCCACTTT. Its translation: CASSSLYSPLHF.

The genes are TRBV5-6 and TRBJ2-1, with 12 nucleotides matching TRBD2. Germline trimming cut 3 bases from V and 4 bases from J; bases unmatched to any gene: 5. This CDR3 spans 16 amino acids. The germline CDR1 and CDR2 sequences are SGHDT and YYEEEE. Here the CDR3 DNA reads TGTGCCAGCAGCTCGCTAGCGGGGGGGCGATACAATGAGCAGTTCTTC. Protein: CASSSLAGGRYNEQFF.

The genes are TRBV27 and TRBJ2-7, with 12 bases fitting TRBD1. CDR3 length: 14 amino acids. Looked up from germline, CDR1 is MNHEY and CDR2 is SMNVEV (reference sequence). After removal of 7 bases from V and 6 bases from J, the junction contained 7 bases not matched to a gene. CDR3 nucleotide sequence: TGTGCCAGCATAGGGACAGGGGGCGCGGGCGAGCAGTACTTC. It codes for CASIGTGGAGEQYF.

The genes are TRBV18 and TRBJ1-3, with 7 bases lining up with TRBD1. The CDR3 covers 17 residues. Germline V gene lookup returns CDR1 KGHSH and CDR2 LQKENI. Trimming removed 6 bases from V and 0 bases from J; junction bases left unmatched: 11. CDR3 loop: CASSPPDRTGSGNTIYF. CDR3 nucleotides: TGTGCCAGCTCGCCCCCGGACAGGACCGGCTCTGGAAACACCATATATTTT.

V usage is TRBV2 and J usage is TRBJ1-2; 8 bases line up with TRBD1. This CDR3 has 14 amino acids. CDR1 and CDR2 from the germline V gene are SNHLY and FYNNEI. Trimming took 3 bases from V and 5 from J; bases not matched to a gene: 5. CDR3 loop: CASSDQGAQYGYTF. CDR3 DNA: TGTGCCAGCAGTGATCAGGGGGCACAATATGGCTACACCTTC.

The chain links TRBV24-1 to TRBJ2-7; 9 bases line up with TRBD2. The length of the CDR3 is 13 residues. Trimming removed 9 bases from V and 3 bases from J; junction bases left unmatched: 5. The germline gives CDR1 KGHDR, CDR2 SFDVKD. The chain's CDR3 is CATGGGGRYEQYF. CDR3 DNA: TGTGCCACCGGCGGGGGGGGCCGCTACGAGCAGTACTTC.

The chain combines TRBV11-2 with TRBJ2-1; TRBD2 matches 7 bases. Germline V gene lookup returns CDR1 SGHAT and CDR2 FQNNGV. CDR3 length equals 16 residues. J lost 3 bases, V lost 4 bases, and 9 bases had no gene match. DNA for the CDR3: TGTGCCAGCAGCTCCTACGCGGGAGCTGGCTACAATGAGCAGTTCTTC. It yields the protein CASSSYAGAGYNEQFF.

The chain recombines TRBV24-1 with TRBJ2-2; possible D gene TRBD1, 5 bases. The CDR3 length is 17 residues. V was clipped by 4 bases and J by 5 bases, with 19 bases between them. In germline, CDR1 is KGHDR, CDR2 SFDVKD. The CDR3: CATSDPTQGLGTGELFF. As DNA, the CDR3 is TGTGCCACCAGTGACCCCACCCAGGGTCTTGGAACCGGGGAGCTGTTTTTT.

The chain links TRBV12-3 or TRBV12-4 to TRBJ1-5, with D unresolved. V dropped 5 bases and J dropped 2 bases, with 7 bases sitting between them. The CDR3 has 13 residues. The CDR3 region is CASSTRRNQPQHF. The CDR3 DNA reads TGTGCCAGCAGTACCAGGCGCAATCAGCCCCAGCATTTT.

The CDR3 DNA reads as TGTGCCATCAATCCCGGACTAGCAGATAAGACGCAGTATTTT. Protein sequence: CAINPGLADKTQYF. The chain links TRBV10-3 to TRBJ2-3, with 8 positions matching TRBD2. Trimming cost V 7 bases and J 9 bases; bases outside gene matches: 12. Germline CDR1 ENHRY, CDR2 SYGVKD. The CDR3 contains 14 residues.

The chain couples TRBV24-1 to TRBJ2-1, with TRBD1 matching over 10 bases. The CDR3 has 16 amino acids. The V segment lost 3 bases and the J segment 2 bases; nucleotides outside the gene matches: 3. Germline assignment: CDR1 KGHDR and CDR2 SFDVKD. The CDR3 protein is CATSDRGQGAYNEQFF. The CDR3, as DNA: TGTGCCACCAGTGATCGAGGACAGGGGGCCTACAATGAGCAGTTCTTC.

The chain carries TRBV18 and TRBJ1-3; tentative D call: TRBD1 (5 bases). This CDR3 contains 13 residues. Germline loops: CDR1 KGHSH, CDR2 LQKENI. V gave up 8 bases and J gave up 4 bases, with 12 bases separating them. The CDR3: CASAGERGNTIYF. As DNA, the CDR3 is TGTGCCAGCGCGGGGGAACGAGGAAACACCATATATTTT.

The CDR3 coding sequence is TGTGCCAGCAGTTTTGCCGGGGGTTTATGGGGCTACACCTTC. Protein: CASSFAGGLWGYTF. This sequence joins TRBV28 and TRBJ1-2, with D perhaps TRBD1 (5 bases). Germline values: CDR1 MDHEN, CDR2 SYDVKM. V lost 3 bases and J 8 bases, leaving 16 bases between the germline ends. The CDR3 is made up of 14 amino acids.